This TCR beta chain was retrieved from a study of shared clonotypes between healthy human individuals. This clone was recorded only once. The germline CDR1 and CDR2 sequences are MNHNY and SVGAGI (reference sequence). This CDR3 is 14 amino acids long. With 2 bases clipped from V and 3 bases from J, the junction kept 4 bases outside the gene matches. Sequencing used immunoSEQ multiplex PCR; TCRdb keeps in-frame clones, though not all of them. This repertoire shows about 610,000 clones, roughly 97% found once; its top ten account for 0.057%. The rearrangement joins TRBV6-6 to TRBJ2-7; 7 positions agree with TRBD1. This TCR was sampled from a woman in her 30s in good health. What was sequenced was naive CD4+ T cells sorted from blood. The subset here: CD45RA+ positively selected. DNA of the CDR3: TGTGCCAGCAGTTACAGGGCAGGGGGCTACGAGCAGTACTTC. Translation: CASSYRAGGYEQYF.